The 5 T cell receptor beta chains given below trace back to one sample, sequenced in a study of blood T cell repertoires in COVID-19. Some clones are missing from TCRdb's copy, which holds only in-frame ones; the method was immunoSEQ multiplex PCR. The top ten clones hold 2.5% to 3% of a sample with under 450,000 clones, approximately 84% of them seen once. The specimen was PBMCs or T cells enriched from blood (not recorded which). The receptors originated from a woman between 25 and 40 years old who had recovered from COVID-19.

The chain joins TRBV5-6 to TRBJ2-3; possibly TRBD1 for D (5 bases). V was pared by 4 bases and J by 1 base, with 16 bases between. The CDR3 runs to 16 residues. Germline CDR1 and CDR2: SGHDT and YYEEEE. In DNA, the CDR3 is TGTGCCAGCAGCCTGGAAAGGGGTCACCGCACAGATACGCAGTATTTT. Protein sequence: CASSLERGHRTDTQYF.

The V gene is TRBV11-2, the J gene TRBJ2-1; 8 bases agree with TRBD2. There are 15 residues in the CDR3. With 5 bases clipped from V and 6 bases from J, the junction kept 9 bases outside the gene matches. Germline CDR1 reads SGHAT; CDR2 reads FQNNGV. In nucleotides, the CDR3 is TGTGCCAGCAGCCCCCTCAGCGGGAGCGGCAATGAGCAGTTCTTC. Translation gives CASSPLSGSGNEQFF. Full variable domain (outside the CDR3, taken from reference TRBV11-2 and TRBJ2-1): EAGVAQSPRYKIIEKRQSVAFWCNPISGHATLYWYQQILGQGPKLLIQFQNNGVVDDSQLPKDRFSAERLKGVDSTLKIQPAKLEDSAVYLCASSPLSGSGNEQFFGPGTRLTVL.

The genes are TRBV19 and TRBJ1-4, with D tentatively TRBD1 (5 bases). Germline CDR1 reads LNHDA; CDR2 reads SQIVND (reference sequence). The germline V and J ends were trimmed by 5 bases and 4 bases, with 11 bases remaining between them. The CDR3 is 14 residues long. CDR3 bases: TGTGCCAGTAGTTGGCAGGGCGGTAATGAAAAACTGTTTTTT. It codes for CASSWQGGNEKLFF.

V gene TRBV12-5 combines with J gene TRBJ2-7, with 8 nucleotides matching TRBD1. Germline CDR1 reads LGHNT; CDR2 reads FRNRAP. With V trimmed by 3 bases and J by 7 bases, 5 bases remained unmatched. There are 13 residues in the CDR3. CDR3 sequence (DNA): TGTGCTAGTGGTTTAGGACAGGGAGGAGAGCAGTACTTC. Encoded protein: CASGLGQGGEQYF.

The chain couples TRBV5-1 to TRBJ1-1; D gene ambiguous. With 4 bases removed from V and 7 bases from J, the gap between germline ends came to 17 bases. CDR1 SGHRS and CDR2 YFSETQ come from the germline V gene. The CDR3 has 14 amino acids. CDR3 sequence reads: CASSPDLNRGEAFF. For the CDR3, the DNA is TGCGCCAGCAGCCCAGATCTTAACCGGGGTGAAGCTTTCTTT.